These T cell receptor beta chains were read from a single sample in a study of blood T cell repertoires in COVID-19. Clones were read by immunoSEQ multiplex PCR, and TCRdb kept only the in-frame ones, dropping some. The sample yields approximately 100,000 clones, roughly four fifths seen once. Sequencing was carried out using peripheral blood. These TCRs come from a man aged 55 to 70 with acute or convalescent COVID-19. Both conserved end residues are part of each CDR3. The D gene is left open where the match is weak. Some rows have no size entry. The others give once, few or many, or a class for an expanded clone.

CDR3nt: TGTGCCAGCTCTCCGGGACAGCACTCCTACGAGCAGTACTTC
CDR3aa: CASSPGQHSYEQYF
j_gene: TRBJ2-7
abundance: -
d_gene: TRBD1
v_gene: TRBV18

CDR3nt: TGTGCCAGCTCACCACTCAGGACAGGGGTCCAAGAGACCCAGTACTTC
CDR3aa: CASSPLRTGVQETQYF
j_gene: TRBJ2-5
abundance: -
d_gene: TRBD1
v_gene: TRBV18

CDR3nt: TGTGCCAGCAGCCTAGCGGGAGCCAATGAGCAGTTCTTC
CDR3aa: CASSLAGANEQFF
j_gene: TRBJ2-1
abundance: -
d_gene: TRBD2
v_gene: TRBV6-5

CDR3nt: TGTGCCAGCAGCTTACAGGGGCAGCCCCAGCATTTT
CDR3aa: CASSLQGQPQHF
j_gene: TRBJ1-5
abundance: -
d_gene: TRBD1
v_gene: TRBV12-3/TRBV12-4

CDR3nt: TGTGCCAGCAGTTACGGGAGCGGCTACACCTTC
CDR3aa: CASSYGSGYTF
j_gene: TRBJ1-2
abundance: -
d_gene: -
v_gene: TRBV6-5

CDR3nt: TGTGCCAGCACGGGGGTAACTAATGAAAAACTGTTTTTT
CDR3aa: CASTGVTNEKLFF
j_gene: TRBJ1-4
abundance: -
d_gene: -
v_gene: TRBV6-5

CDR3nt: TGTGCCAGCAGCCCCGGGGGGGGAGATACGCAGTATTTT
CDR3aa: CASSPGGGDTQYF
j_gene: TRBJ2-3
abundance: -
d_gene: TRBD2
v_gene: TRBV9

CDR3nt: TGTGCCAGCAGTGGGATGGAAGGAGGATCACCCCTCCACTTT
CDR3aa: CASSGMEGGSPLHF
j_gene: TRBJ1-6
abundance: -
d_gene: -
v_gene: TRBV2

CDR3nt: TGTGCTAGTGACTCGGGGACAGATAACACCGGGGAGCTGTTTTTT
CDR3aa: CASDSGTDNTGELFF
j_gene: TRBJ2-2
abundance: -
d_gene: TRBD1
v_gene: TRBV12-5

CDR3nt: TGTGCGGCGGGACGGGGTCGGGCCACCGGGGAGCTGTTTTTT
CDR3aa: CAAGRGRATGELFF
j_gene: TRBJ2-2
abundance: -
d_gene: -
v_gene: TRBV6-5

CDR3nt: TGTGCCAGCAGCTTGTTGTCCGGGGGGGGCAATCAGCCCCAGCATTTT
CDR3aa: CASSLLSGGGNQPQHF
j_gene: TRBJ1-5
abundance: -
d_gene: -
v_gene: TRBV5-8

CDR3nt: TGTGCCAGCAGCGACAGCGGGAACTCCTACAATGAGCAGTTCTTC
CDR3aa: CASSDSGNSYNEQFF
j_gene: TRBJ2-1
abundance: -
d_gene: TRBD2
v_gene: TRBV3-1/TRBV3-2

CDR3nt: TGTGCCAGCAGCTTAGCTGCGGGCTCAGGACGTGGCTACACCTTC
CDR3aa: CASSLAAGSGRGYTF
j_gene: TRBJ1-2
abundance: once
d_gene: -
v_gene: TRBV11-2

CDR3nt: TGTGCCAGCAGCTTAAGGAATGCGGGGAGTCAGCCCCAGCATTTT
CDR3aa: CASSLRNAGSQPQHF
j_gene: TRBJ1-5
abundance: few
d_gene: -
v_gene: TRBV7-3